One and the same sample provided the 10 T cell receptor beta chains below, sequenced in a study of shared clonotypes between healthy human individuals. Clones were sequenced by immunoSEQ multiplex PCR, and TCRdb holds only the in-frame ones, with some missing. The data contain approximately 500,000 clones, 75% to 80% of them singletons. Sequencing was carried out using PBMCs. All receptors derive from a woman between 40 and 55 years old in good health. Some clones in this sample may be carry-over from other donors' samples.

This clone was counted at least ten times. The chain joins TRBV7-9 to TRBJ1-5; no reliable D call. With 4 bases removed from V and 1 base from J, the gap between germline ends came to 5 bases. Germline CDR1 SEHNR, CDR2 FQNEAQ (reference sequence). The CDR3 consists of 13 residues. The CDR3 DNA reads TGTGCCAGCAGCTCAGGCAGCAATCAGCCCCAGCATTTT. Translation gives CASSSGSNQPQHF.

This chain links TRBV19 with TRBJ2-5; possibly TRBD1 for D (5 bases). This CDR3 contains 13 residues. The V end lost 7 bases, the J end lost 2 bases, and 11 bases lay between the germline ends. Germline V lookup: CDR1 LNHDA, CDR2 SQIVND (reference sequence). The CDR3: CASNQGRQETQYF. The CDR3 DNA reads TGTGCCAGTAACCAGGGTCGGCAAGAGACCCAGTACTTC.

The chain recombines TRBV7-8 with TRBJ2-5, with D perhaps assigned TRBD1 or TRBD2 (5 bases each). Trimming left V 4 bases short and J 8 bases short, with 14 bases between. CDR1 SGHVS and CDR2 FQNEAQ come from the germline V gene. The CDR3 extends over 13 amino acids. The CDR3: CASSSLIGGTQYF. The CDR3 DNA sequence: TGTGCCAGCAGCTCCTTAATTGGGGGTACCCAGTACTTC.

The chain couples TRBV7-9 to TRBJ2-7; no clear D gene. Looked up from germline, CDR1 is SEHNR and CDR2 is FQNEAQ (reference sequence). The CDR3 is 16 amino acids. The V end was cut by 1 base, the J end by 2 bases, with 15 bases between. This CDR3 reads CASSLVSGYSPYEQYF. The CDR3, as DNA: TGTGCCAGCAGCTTAGTTTCAGGCTATAGCCCCTACGAGCAGTACTTC.

The chain links TRBV2 to TRBJ2-7, with D perhaps assigned TRBD1 or TRBD2 (5 bases each). CDR1 is SNHLY, CDR2 FYNNEI, per germline. The CDR3 is made up of 15 amino acids. Trimming took 5 bases from V and 2 from J, leaving 16 bases between them. The CDR3 nucleotides read TGTGCCAGCAGTCAGCCGGGACGCTTGCCCTACGAGCAGTACTTC. Protein: CASSQPGRLPYEQYF.

This clone was recorded a few times. The rearrangement links TRBV5-4 to TRBJ2-1; tentatively, D is TRBD2 (5 bases). CDR1 and CDR2 from the germline V gene are SGHNT and YYREEE (reference sequence). V was pared by 3 bases and J by 5 bases, with 12 bases between. The CDR3 is 14 amino acids. CDR3 sequence reads: CASSSRRTDNEQFF. For the CDR3, the DNA is TGTGCCAGCAGCTCGAGAAGGACTGACAATGAGCAGTTCTTC.

CDR3 sequence: CASSLLSRYEQYF. CDR3 sequence (DNA): TGTGCCAGCAGCTTATTGTCCCGCTACGAGCAGTACTTC. The gene calls are TRBV7-2 and TRBJ2-5, with D unclear. The DNA end is more similar to TRBJ2-7, so the J call may be wrong. Germline lookup yields CDR1 SGHTA and CDR2 FQGNSA. The length of the CDR3 is 13 residues.

The rearrangement links TRBV15 to TRBJ2-2; a possible D gene is TRBD2 (5 bases). V lost 0 bases and J 7 bases, leaving 12 bases between the germline ends. The CDR3 totals 15 residues. Germline values: CDR1 LNHNV, CDR2 YYDKDF (reference sequence). Here the CDR3 reads CATSRDPRGFGELFF. In nucleotides, the CDR3 is TGTGCCACCAGCAGAGATCCCCGGGGTTTCGGGGAGCTGTTTTTT.

The rearrangement links TRBV10-3 to TRBJ2-5, with D unresolved. The CDR3 sequence is 15 residues long. The germline CDR1 and CDR2 sequences are ENHRY and SYGVKD. The V end lost 3 bases, the J end lost 1 base, and 12 bases lay between the germline ends. The CDR3 DNA reads TGTGCCATCAGTGAATTCGAGACGGTCCAAGAGACCCAGTACTTC. Translated, it gives CAISEFETVQETQYF.

In the case of this clone: The junction departs from germline at one end; a sequencing error may be responsible. The V and J genes are TRBV28 and TRBJ2-7, with a possible D match to TRBD1 (5 bases). The germline gives CDR1 MDHEN, CDR2 SYDVKM. The CDR3 consists of 14 residues. Here the CDR3 reads CASSLKWGSCEQYF. The CDR3 bases are TGCGCCAGCAGTTTAAAGTGGGGCTCCTGCGAGCAGTACTTC.